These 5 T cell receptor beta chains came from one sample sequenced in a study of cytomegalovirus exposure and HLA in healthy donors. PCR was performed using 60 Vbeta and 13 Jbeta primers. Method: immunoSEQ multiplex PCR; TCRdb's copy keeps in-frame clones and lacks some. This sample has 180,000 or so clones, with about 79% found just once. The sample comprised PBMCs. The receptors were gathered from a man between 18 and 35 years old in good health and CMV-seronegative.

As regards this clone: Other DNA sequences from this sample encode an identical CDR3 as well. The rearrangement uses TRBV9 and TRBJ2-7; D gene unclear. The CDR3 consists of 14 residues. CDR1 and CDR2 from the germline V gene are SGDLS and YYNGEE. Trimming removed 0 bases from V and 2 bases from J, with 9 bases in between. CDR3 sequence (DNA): TGTGCCAGCAGCGTAGGAGGCGGAACCTACGAGCAGTACTTC. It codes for CASSVGGGTYEQYF.

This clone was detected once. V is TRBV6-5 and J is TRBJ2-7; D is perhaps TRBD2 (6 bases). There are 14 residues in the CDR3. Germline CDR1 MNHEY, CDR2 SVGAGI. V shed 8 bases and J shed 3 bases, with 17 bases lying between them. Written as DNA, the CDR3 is TGTGCCAGCCTTAAACGGGGGAAGGACTACGAGCAGTACTTC. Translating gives CASLKRGKDYEQYF.

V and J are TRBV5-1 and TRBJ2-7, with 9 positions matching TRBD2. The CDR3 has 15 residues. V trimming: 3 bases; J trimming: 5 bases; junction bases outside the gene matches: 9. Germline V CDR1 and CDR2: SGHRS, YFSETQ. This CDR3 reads CASSSASGATHEQYF. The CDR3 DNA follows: TGCGCCAGCAGCTCCGCTAGCGGGGCGACCCACGAGCAGTACTTC.

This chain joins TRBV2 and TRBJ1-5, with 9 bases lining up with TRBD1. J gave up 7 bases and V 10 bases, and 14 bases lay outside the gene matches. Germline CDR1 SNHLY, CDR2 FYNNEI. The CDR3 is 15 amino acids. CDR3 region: CATSPGQGSDQPQHF. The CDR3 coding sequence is TGTGCCACCTCTCCGGGACAGGGTTCAGACCAGCCCCAGCATTTT.

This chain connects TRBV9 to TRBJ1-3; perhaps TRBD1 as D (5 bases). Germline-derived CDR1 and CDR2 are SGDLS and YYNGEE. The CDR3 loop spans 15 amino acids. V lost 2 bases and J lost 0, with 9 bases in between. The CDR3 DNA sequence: TGTGCCAGCAGCGTGGACACCCTCTCTGGAAACACCATATATTTT. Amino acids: CASSVDTLSGNTIYF. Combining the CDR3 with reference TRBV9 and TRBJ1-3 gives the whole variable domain DSGVTQTPKHLITATGQRVTLRCSPRSGDLSVYWYQQSLDQGLQFLIQYYNGEERAKGNILERFSAQQFPDLHSELNLSSLELGDSALYFCASSVDTLSGNTIYFGEGSWLTVV.